This is a list of T cell receptor beta chains from one sample in a study of cytomegalovirus exposure and HLA in healthy donors. This table comes from immunoSEQ multiplex PCR, and its TCRdb copy is limited to in-frame clones, with some not included. Here the sample spans about 200,000 clones, around 78% being singletons. Source material: PBMCs. These receptors were taken from a woman aged 30 to 39 in good health and CMV-seropositive. CDR3s include the opening cysteine and the closing phenylalanine or tryptophan. The order of the fields is V gene, clone size, D gene, J gene, CDR3 DNA, CDR3 protein. A D gene is named only where the DNA matches it firmly. Some rows have no size entry. The others give once, few or many, or a class for an expanded clone.

>TRBV7-8|.|.|TRBJ1-3
TGTGCCAGCAGCTTAAGGGGGAGCTCTGGAAACACCATATATTTT
CASSLRGSSGNTIYF
>TRBV4-1|.|TRBD2|TRBJ2-5
TGCGCCAGCAGTCGGGGCCGAGCGGGGGGCCGCCAAGAGACCCAGTACTTC
CASSRGRAGGRQETQYF
>TRBV6-1|few|.|TRBJ1-1
TGTGCCAGCAGTGACCAAAGGGGTGACACTGAAGCTTTCTTT
CASSDQRGDTEAFF
>TRBV5-6|.|TRBD1|TRBJ2-3
TGTGCCAGCAGCCAGGGACAGGTACCAGATACGCAGTATTTT
CASSQGQVPDTQYF
>TRBV7-2|once|.|TRBJ2-5
TGTGCCAGCAGCTTATTTTCAGGGGTGCAAGAGACCCAGTACTTC
CASSLFSGVQETQYF
>TRBV6-5|.|TRBD1|TRBJ1-1
TGTGCCAGCAGCCGGACAGGACTGGGAGCTTTCTTT
CASSRTGLGAFF
>TRBV5-1|.|TRBD2|TRBJ2-5
TGCGCCAGCAGCGAGATAGCGGGAGGCTGGGAGACCCAGTACTTC
CASSEIAGGWETQYF
>TRBV6-4|.|.|TRBJ2-3
TGTGCCAGCAGCGACGACTACACAGATACGCAGTATTTT
CASSDDYTDTQYF
>TRBV30|.|TRBD2|TRBJ2-2
TGTGCCTGGAGTAGGGCTAGCGGGACGAACACCGGGGAGCTGTTTTTT
CAWSRASGTNTGELFF
>TRBV25-1|.|TRBD2|TRBJ2-2
TGTGCCAGCCTGGGGAGGGTAGACACCGGGGAGCTGTTTTTT
CASLGRVDTGELFF
>TRBV7-9|.|TRBD2|TRBJ2-5
TGTGCCAGCGGGGGACTAGCGAACCAAGAGACCCAGTACTTC
CASGGLANQETQYF